The rows below give T cell receptor beta chains drawn from one sample of a study of T cell responses to AZD1222 COVID-19 vaccine. Only in-frame clones appear in the TCRdb table, and some are missing; sequencing was by immunoSEQ multiplex PCR. This table holds roughly 150,000 clones, approximately 93% found once. The material sequenced was peripheral blood, taken 28 days after the second AZD1222 dose. The receptors were sampled from an adult who received the AZD1222 COVID-19 vaccine. The CDR3 runs from the conserved cysteine through the conserved F or W. The D gene is left open where the match is weak. Clone size is not always given. Where it is, it says once, few, many or a class for expanded clones.

clone_size j_call v_call d_call cdr3_aa cdr3_nt
. TRBJ2-3 TRBV11-3 . CASSERDGLSTQYF TGTGCCAGCAGCGAACGGGACGGTCTATCTACGCAGTATTTT
. TRBJ1-1 TRBV7-9 . CASSLILGDTEAFF TGTGCCAGCAGCTTAATTCTCGGGGACACTGAAGCTTTCTTT
. TRBJ1-1 TRBV27 . CASSLSGGGNTEAFF TGTGCCAGCAGTTTATCCGGGGGCGGGAACACTGAAGCTTTCTTT
. TRBJ2-7 TRBV12-3/TRBV12-4 . CASSTSPYEQYF TGTGCCAGCAGTACATCCCCCTACGAGCAGTACTTC
. TRBJ1-1 TRBV21-1 . CASSKKGQRGDTEAFF TGTGCCAGCAGCAAAAAGGGGCAGCGGGGGGACACTGAAGCTTTCTTT
. TRBJ2-7 TRBV5-1 . CASSSPQGSAVTYEQYF TGCGCCAGCAGCTCTCCCCAGGGGTCCGCAGTGACCTACGAGCAGTACTTC
. TRBJ2-7 TRBV15 . CATSREGRQTSYEQYF TGTGCCACCAGCAGGGAAGGGCGCCAGACTTCCTACGAGCAGTACTTC
few TRBJ1-2 TRBV7-9 . CASSTGPQNYGYTF TGTGCCAGCAGTACAGGCCCCCAGAACTATGGCTACACCTTC
. TRBJ2-2 TRBV10-3 TRBD2 CAIRPTSGANTGELFF TGTGCCATCAGACCGACTAGCGGGGCAAACACCGGGGAGCTGTTTTTT
. TRBJ1-4 TRBV19 . CATHQGQGDEKLFF TGTGCCACGCACCAGGGTCAGGGTGATGAAAAACTGTTTTTT
. TRBJ2-3 TRBV25-1 . CASSSLADTQYF TGTGCCAGCAGTAGCCTAGCAGATACGCAGTATTTT
. TRBJ1-6 TRBV28 . CASLSGGAKLGSPLHF TGTGCCAGCCTGTCGGGGGGCGCAAAACTCGGTTCACCCCTCCACTTT
. TRBJ1-3 TRBV4-2 . CASSPEEAGNTIYF TGTGCCAGCAGCCCGGAGGAGGCTGGAAACACCATATATTTT
. TRBJ1-5 TRBV27 . CASSSTHKNQPQHF TGTGCCAGCAGTTCGACGCACAAGAATCAGCCCCAGCATTTT
once TRBJ2-5 TRBV12-2 . CASRLRAVQETQYF TGTGCAAGTCGCTTAAGGGCCGTTCAAGAGACCCAGTACTTC
. TRBJ2-3 TRBV19 TRBD2 CASTPTSGGPGTQYF TGTGCCAGTACCCCGACTAGCGGGGGGCCGGGTACGCAGTATTTT
. TRBJ2-5 TRBV27 TRBD1 CASSALTGQGAGTQYF TGTGCCAGCAGTGCCTTGACAGGACAGGGGGCGGGGACCCAGTACTTC
. TRBJ2-7 TRBV13 . CASSLDNYEQYF TGTGCCAGCAGCTTAGACAACTACGAGCAGTACTTC
once TRBJ1-1 TRBV6-5 . CASSYSRGGTEAFF TGTGCCAGCAGTTACTCCCGGGGGGGTACTGAAGCTTTCTTT
. TRBJ2-7 TRBV12-3/TRBV12-4 . CASSKDGAYEQYF TGTGCCAGCAGCAAGGACGGGGCCTACGAGCAGTACTTC
. TRBJ1-2 TRBV28 . CASSLLIGGYTF TGTGCCAGCAGTTTGCTCATAGGAGGCTACACCTTC
. TRBJ2-7 TRBV5-1 TRBD2 CASSWGLTGVDEQYF TGCGCCAGCAGCTGGGGACTAACGGGAGTGGATGAGCAGTACTTC
. TRBJ2-6 TRBV12-5 . CASGLIVGQPGSGANVLTF TGTGCTAGTGGTCTGATTGTGGGACAACCCGGCTCTGGGGCCAACGTCCTGACTTTC
once TRBJ1-6 TRBV2 . CASSDAGDNSPLHF TGTGCCAGCAGTGATGCAGGGGATAATTCACCCCTCCACTTT
. TRBJ2-5 TRBV29-1 . CSVVRFAGPGGETQYF TGCAGCGTTGTCAGGTTTGCAGGTCCAGGGGGGGAGACCCAGTACTTC
few TRBJ1-3 TRBV19 . CASSILPGYSGNTIYF TGTGCCAGTAGTATACTGCCAGGGTACTCTGGAAACACCATATATTTT
once TRBJ1-2 TRBV28 TRBD1 CASSFWAGTGTNYGYTF TGTGCCAGCAGTTTTTGGGCCGGGACAGGGACTAACTATGGCTACACCTTC
. TRBJ1-2 TRBV5-1 . CASSTDPRGFYGYTF TGCGCCAGCAGCACGGACCCCAGGGGATTTTATGGCTACACCTTC
. TRBJ2-7 TRBV7-9 . CASSSGTASYEQYF TGTGCCAGCAGCTCCGGGACGGCATCCTACGAGCAGTACTTC
. TRBJ2-7 TRBV6-5 . CATARGSYEQYF TGTGCCACGGCCAGGGGCTCCTACGAGCAGTACTTC
. TRBJ1-2 TRBV4-1 . CASSPLGDRLPYTF TGCGCCAGCAGCCCGCTGGGTGACAGGCTACCCTACACCTTC
. TRBJ2-3 TRBV19 . CASSIGAGDTDTQYF TGTGCCAGTAGTATAGGGGCCGGAGACACAGATACGCAGTATTTT
. TRBJ2-7 TRBV27 TRBD1 CASSYGQGYEQYF TGTGCCAGCAGTTACGGACAGGGCTACGAGCAGTACTTC
. TRBJ1-2 TRBV5-4 . CASSPGPTNYGYTF TGTGCCAGCAGCCCGGGACCGACTAACTATGGCTACACCTTC
. TRBJ2-1 TRBV19 TRBD2 CASRHTIAGADYNEQFF TGTGCCAGTAGACATACGATAGCGGGGGCGGACTACAATGAGCAGTTCTTC
. TRBJ2-5 TRBV7-3 . CASSSPGYGEETQYF TGTGCCAGCAGCTCACCCGGCTATGGTGAAGAGACCCAGTACTTC
. TRBJ1-4 TRBV5-5 . CASSLSRTVNEKLFF TGTGCCAGCAGCTTGTCTCGGACAGTGAATGAAAAACTGTTTTTT
. TRBJ2-3 TRBV7-3 . CASSSAGLSTDTQYF TGTGCCAGCAGCTCTGCAGGGCTTAGCACAGATACGCAGTATTTT
. TRBJ1-1 TRBV19 . CASSIRRAWQLNTEAFF TGTGCCAGTAGTATCAGGAGGGCATGGCAATTGAACACTGAAGCTTTCTTT
. TRBJ1-4 TRBV5-1 TRBD1 CASSSQGAEEKLFF TGCGCCAGCAGCTCACAGGGGGCGGAAGAAAAACTGTTTTTT
. TRBJ2-1 TRBV5-6 . CASRRTRESSYNEQFF TGTGCCAGCAGAAGGACGCGCGAGAGCTCCTACAATGAGCAGTTCTTC
. TRBJ2-7 TRBV2 TRBD1 CASPRYDRGFPNGEQYF TGTGCCAGCCCCAGATATGACAGGGGGTTCCCAAACGGGGAGCAGTACTTC
once TRBJ2-5 TRBV27 TRBD2 CASRLAGVETQYF TGTGCCAGCAGGCTAGCGGGAGTGGAGACCCAGTACTTC
few TRBJ1-5 TRBV19 TRBD1 CASSITGGNQPQHF TGTGCCAGTAGTATTACAGGGGGCAATCAGCCCCAGCATTTT
. TRBJ2-7 TRBV9 TRBD2 CASSPLAGSSYEQYF TGTGCCAGCAGCCCTCTAGCGGGGAGCTCCTACGAGCAGTACTTC
. TRBJ2-1 TRBV11-2 TRBD2 CASSPTWGGSSYNEQFF TGTGCCAGCAGCCCCACTTGGGGCGGGAGCAGTTACAATGAGCAGTTCTTC
. TRBJ2-1 TRBV19 TRBD2 CASSIFGGGVSYNEQFF TGTGCCAGTAGTATTTTTGGCGGGGGGGTATCCTACAATGAGCAGTTCTTC
. TRBJ2-1 TRBV7-2 . CASSLGPDNEQFF TGTGCCAGCAGTTTGGGACCAGACAATGAGCAGTTCTTC
. TRBJ2-5 TRBV7-2 . CASSYPNGPEGKETQYF TGTGCCAGCAGCTACCCGAATGGGCCCGAGGGCAAAGAGACCCAGTACTTC
. TRBJ1-1 TRBV6-1 TRBD1 CASSEVGTGEEAFF TGTGCCAGCAGTGAAGTCGGGACAGGGGAGGAAGCTTTCTTT
. TRBJ2-1 TRBV7-2 TRBD2 CASSSEGAGGRYNEQFF TGTGCCAGCAGCTCGGAGGGTGCGGGGGGCCGATACAATGAGCAGTTCTTC
once TRBJ2-1 TRBV27 TRBD2 CASSPEREGLWNEQFF TGTGCCAGCAGTCCCGAGCGGGAGGGTCTATGGAATGAGCAGTTCTTC
. TRBJ2-3 TRBV11-1 . CASSLNRGSVADTQYF TGTGCCAGCAGCTTAAATCGAGGTAGCGTCGCAGATACGCAGTATTTT
. TRBJ2-1 TRBV7-3 . CASSARDGYNEQFF TGTGCCAGCAGCGCTCGGGACGGCTACAATGAGCAGTTCTTC
. TRBJ1-1 TRBV6-5 TRBD1 CASSYNQGGWTEAFF TGTGCCAGCAGTTACAATCAGGGGGGGTGGACTGAAGCTTTCTTT
. TRBJ1-4 TRBV5-1 . CASSLFTSATNEKLFF TGCGCCAGCAGCTTGTTTACCTCTGCAACTAATGAAAAACTGTTTTTT
. TRBJ1-4 TRBV7-2 TRBD1 CASSQQGVGEKLFF TGTGCCAGCAGCCAACAGGGGGTTGGTGAAAAACTGTTTTTT
once TRBJ1-2 TRBV7-8 . CASSPKAGGEYNGYTF TGTGCCAGCAGCCCAAAGGCAGGAGGCGAGTACAATGGCTACACCTTC
. TRBJ2-1 TRBV29-1 . CSVEGADYNEQFF TGCAGCGTTGAAGGGGCAGATTACAATGAGCAGTTCTTC
. TRBJ2-5 TRBV18 TRBD1 CASSPPRGQYQETQYF TGTGCCAGCTCACCGCCTAGGGGACAGTACCAAGAGACCCAGTACTTC